This T cell receptor (beta chain) was sequenced for a study of T cells after yellow fever vaccination. A single record per CDR3 protein comes from TCRdb applying MiXCR to the 5' RACE reads. The table includes 50,000 or so distinct CDR3 sequences, roughly 7.5% detected once. This clonotype was observed at least ten times. Between the trimmed V and J ends, which lost 1 base and 4 bases, there was a span of 10 bases. CDR3 length: 15 residues. Germline V CDR1 and CDR2: SGHVS, FNYEAQ. The V call is TRBV7-6, the J call TRBJ2-2; a weak D match, TRBD1 (5 bases). The starting material was CD8+ T cells sorted from PBMCs, obtained more than 14 days after the first yellow fever vaccination. The origin of this receptor is a man aged 18-30 years who received the YFV17D yellow fever vaccine. In DNA form, the CDR3 reads TGTGCCAGCAGCTTAGGGTGGGGCGCCACCGGGGAGCTGTTTTTT. The encoded protein is CASSLGWGATGELFF.